This TCR beta chain was captured by sequencing in a study of T cells in localized non-small cell lung cancer. Study findings and constraints: Among the tissues sampled, uninvolved adjacent lung had the highest T cell clonality, above tumor.

As regards this clone: Its antigen is unknown.

V was clipped by 10 bases and J by 0 bases, with 10 bases between them. The CDR3 has 13 amino acids. CDR1 is ENHRY and CDR2 is SYGVKD in the germline V gene. Libraries were prepared by immunoSEQ multiplex PCR; TCRdb keeps only in-frame clonotypes and omits some of them. The sample lists about 77,000 clones; 88% were seen once. The chain couples TRBV10-3 to TRBJ2-1; no definite D call. The material sequenced was peripheral blood, taken before any cancer treatment. The source of this sequence is a woman aged 40-69 years with stage I squamous cell lung carcinoma. The CDR3, as DNA: TGTGCCACCCTCACCGTCTCCTACAATGAGCAGTTCTTC. Amino acid sequence: CATLTVSYNEQFF.